Listed below are T cell receptor beta chains from one sample, sequenced in a study of blood T cell repertoires in COVID-19. The repertoire was sequenced with immunoSEQ multiplex PCR; TCRdb's copy has only in-frame clones and lacks some. The sample shows hundreds of thousands of clones, 80% to 90% of them seen only once. The sample consisted of PBMCs or T cells enriched from blood (not recorded which). The origin of the receptors is a woman between 45 and 65 years old who had been exposed to COVID-19. CDR3s include the opening cysteine and the closing phenylalanine or tryptophan. A D gene is named only where the DNA matches it firmly. Part of the rows lack a size; the others show once, few, many or a class for expanded clones.

j_call: TRBJ2-1
v_call: TRBV28
d_call: TRBD1
clone_size: -
cdr3_aa: CASSGPGQGAEEQFF
cdr3_nt: TGTGCCAGCAGCGGCCCGGGACAGGGGGCCGAAGAGCAGTTCTTC

j_call: TRBJ2-1
v_call: TRBV11-2
d_call: -
clone_size: few
cdr3_aa: CASSLVGGTGNNEQFF
cdr3_nt: TGTGCCAGCAGCTTAGTGGGGGGGACAGGTAACAATGAGCAGTTCTTC

j_call: TRBJ1-2
v_call: TRBV7-2
d_call: TRBD1
clone_size: -
cdr3_aa: CASRGTGRALYGYTF
cdr3_nt: TGTGCCAGCAGGGGGACAGGGAGGGCCCTCTATGGCTACACCTTC

j_call: TRBJ1-4
v_call: TRBV6-4
d_call: -
clone_size: few
cdr3_aa: CASSPEGGANEKLFF
cdr3_nt: TGTGCCAGCAGTCCTGAAGGAGGGGCGAATGAAAAACTGTTTTTT

j_call: TRBJ2-1
v_call: TRBV4-3
d_call: TRBD2
clone_size: -
cdr3_aa: CASSQVLAGYNEQFF
cdr3_nt: TGCGCCAGCAGCCAAGTCCTAGCGGGGTACAATGAGCAGTTCTTC

j_call: TRBJ1-2
v_call: TRBV7-9
d_call: TRBD1
clone_size: -
cdr3_aa: CASSPGGTGNYGYTF
cdr3_nt: TGTGCCAGCAGCCCCGGAGGGACAGGGAACTATGGCTACACCTTC

j_call: TRBJ2-3
v_call: TRBV19
d_call: -
clone_size: -
cdr3_aa: CASSRGGGISTDTQYF
cdr3_nt: TGTGCCAGTAGTAGAGGTGGAGGGATTAGCACAGATACGCAGTATTTT

j_call: TRBJ2-7
v_call: TRBV7-9
d_call: -
clone_size: medium-sized
cdr3_aa: CASSSPGLQQYF
cdr3_nt: TGTGCCAGCAGCTCCCCAGGTCTCCAGCAGTACTTC

j_call: TRBJ1-5
v_call: TRBV4-1
d_call: TRBD1
clone_size: -
cdr3_aa: CASSLAGTGGQPQHF
cdr3_nt: TGCGCCAGCAGCCTCGCCGGGACAGGGGGACAGCCCCAGCATTTT

j_call: TRBJ1-1
v_call: TRBV9
d_call: TRBD1
clone_size: -
cdr3_aa: CASSHLTGPNTEAFF
cdr3_nt: TGTGCCAGCAGCCATCTGACAGGGCCGAACACTGAAGCTTTCTTT

j_call: TRBJ1-2
v_call: TRBV5-8
d_call: -
clone_size: -
cdr3_aa: CASSGGQRWDYGYTF
cdr3_nt: TGTGCCAGCAGCGGAGGACAGAGGTGGGACTATGGCTACACCTTC

j_call: TRBJ1-5
v_call: TRBV7-2
d_call: -
clone_size: -
cdr3_aa: CASSLALTVNQPQHF
cdr3_nt: TGTGCCAGCAGCTTAGCTTTGACAGTCAATCAGCCCCAGCATTTT

j_call: TRBJ1-6
v_call: TRBV7-6
d_call: -
clone_size: -
cdr3_aa: CASSLGGLNNSPLHF
cdr3_nt: TGTGCCAGCAGCTTGGGGGGGCTAAATAATTCACCCCTCCACTTT

j_call: TRBJ1-3
v_call: TRBV3-1/TRBV3-2
d_call: -
clone_size: once
cdr3_aa: CASGPISGAGNTIYF
cdr3_nt: TGTGCCAGCGGCCCCATTTCCGGGGCTGGAAACACCATATATTTT

j_call: TRBJ2-5
v_call: TRBV7-8
d_call: TRBD1
clone_size: once
cdr3_aa: CASSSQGQGRKETQYF
cdr3_nt: TGTGCCAGCAGCTCCCAAGGACAGGGGCGAAAAGAGACCCAGTACTTC

j_call: TRBJ2-7
v_call: TRBV27
d_call: -
clone_size: -
cdr3_aa: CASSSKESYEQYF
cdr3_nt: TGTGCCAGCAGTTCCAAAGAGTCCTACGAGCAGTACTTC

j_call: TRBJ1-3
v_call: TRBV19
d_call: TRBD1
clone_size: -
cdr3_aa: CASAEGARDTIYF
cdr3_nt: TGTGCCAGTGCGGAGGGGGCGCGAGACACCATATATTTT

j_call: TRBJ2-1
v_call: TRBV7-3
d_call: TRBD2
clone_size: -
cdr3_aa: CASTPGGAGGRNEQFF
cdr3_nt: TGTGCCAGCACGCCTGGTGGGGCGGGGGGAAGAAATGAGCAGTTCTTC

j_call: TRBJ1-2
v_call: TRBV6-6
d_call: -
clone_size: once
cdr3_aa: CASSPTGTRGYTF
cdr3_nt: TGTGCCAGCAGTCCTACAGGGACACGCGGCTACACCTTC

j_call: TRBJ1-1
v_call: TRBV4-2
d_call: -
clone_size: -
cdr3_aa: CASSQESRVDTEAFF
cdr3_nt: TGTGCCAGCAGCCAAGAATCCAGGGTGGACACTGAAGCTTTCTTT

j_call: TRBJ1-2
v_call: TRBV4-1
d_call: TRBD1
clone_size: -
cdr3_aa: CASSQQGDYGYTF
cdr3_nt: TGCGCCAGCAGCCAACAGGGGGACTATGGCTACACCTTC

j_call: TRBJ1-3
v_call: TRBV13
d_call: -
clone_size: -
cdr3_aa: CASSLGSLSGNTIYF
cdr3_nt: TGTGCCAGCAGCCTAGGGAGTTTGAGTGGAAACACCATATATTTT

j_call: TRBJ2-2
v_call: TRBV7-6
d_call: -
clone_size: -
cdr3_aa: CASMTTGSFFVGELFF
cdr3_nt: TGTGCCAGCATGACAACAGGGTCCTTTTTTGTCGGGGAGCTGTTTTTT

j_call: TRBJ2-3
v_call: TRBV19
d_call: TRBD2
clone_size: -
cdr3_aa: CASSIGSGGDSDTQYF
cdr3_nt: TGTGCCAGTAGTATCGGGAGCGGGGGGGACTCAGATACGCAGTATTTT

j_call: TRBJ1-1
v_call: TRBV18
d_call: -
clone_size: once
cdr3_aa: CASSGGGGLSNTEAFF
cdr3_nt: TGTGCCAGCTCAGGCGGGGGTGGACTTTCGAACACTGAAGCTTTCTTT

j_call: TRBJ1-2
v_call: TRBV19
d_call: TRBD1
clone_size: -
cdr3_aa: CASRTGGTNSYGYTF
cdr3_nt: TGTGCCAGTAGGACAGGGGGGACCAATAGCTATGGCTACACCTTC

j_call: TRBJ2-1
v_call: TRBV19
d_call: TRBD2
clone_size: -
cdr3_aa: CASRGLAGGEQFF
cdr3_nt: TGTGCCAGTAGAGGGCTAGCGGGGGGAGAGCAGTTCTTC

j_call: TRBJ1-1
v_call: TRBV10-3
d_call: -
clone_size: -
cdr3_aa: CAISESIGGLNTEAFF
cdr3_nt: TGTGCCATCAGTGAGTCGATCGGCGGATTGAACACTGAAGCTTTCTTT

j_call: TRBJ2-7
v_call: TRBV3-1/TRBV3-2
d_call: TRBD1
clone_size: -
cdr3_aa: CASSLGGQGLGEQYF
cdr3_nt: TGTGCCAGCAGCCTTGGGGGACAGGGACTTGGCGAGCAGTACTTC

j_call: TRBJ1-2
v_call: TRBV18
d_call: -
clone_size: -
cdr3_aa: CASSQGPRDGYTF
cdr3_nt: TGTGCCAGCTCACAGGGGCCTCGTGATGGCTACACCTTC

j_call: TRBJ1-1
v_call: TRBV29-1
d_call: -
clone_size: -
cdr3_aa: CSVEGRGLSTEAFF
cdr3_nt: TGCAGCGTTGAAGGTAGAGGACTTTCGACTGAAGCTTTCTTT

j_call: TRBJ1-1
v_call: TRBV7-2
d_call: -
clone_size: -
cdr3_aa: CASSLRLMNTEAFF
cdr3_nt: TGTGCCAGCAGCTTACGGTTAATGAACACTGAAGCTTTCTTT

j_call: TRBJ1-4
v_call: TRBV6-1
d_call: TRBD1
clone_size: -
cdr3_aa: CASSGQGAATNEKLFF
cdr3_nt: TGTGCCAGCAGTGGACAGGGGGCAGCAACTAATGAAAAACTGTTTTTT

j_call: TRBJ1-6
v_call: TRBV5-6
d_call: TRBD1
clone_size: -
cdr3_aa: CASSRQGWSYNSPLHF
cdr3_nt: TGTGCCAGCAGCCGACAGGGGTGGTCCTATAATTCACCCCTCCACTTT

j_call: TRBJ2-7
v_call: TRBV5-4
d_call: -
clone_size: -
cdr3_aa: CASSMGHHSYEQYF
cdr3_nt: TGTGCCAGCAGCATGGGACACCACTCCTACGAGCAGTACTTC

j_call: TRBJ2-7
v_call: TRBV7-9
d_call: TRBD1
clone_size: medium-sized
cdr3_aa: CASSLGTVYEQYF
cdr3_nt: TGTGCCAGCAGCTTGGGGACAGTTTACGAGCAGTACTTC

j_call: TRBJ1-3
v_call: TRBV29-1
d_call: TRBD1
clone_size: once
cdr3_aa: CSVEGGVQGQGRNTIYF
cdr3_nt: TGCAGCGTTGAAGGGGGGGTCCAAGGACAGGGTAGAAACACCATATATTTT

j_call: TRBJ1-3
v_call: TRBV19
d_call: -
clone_size: -
cdr3_aa: CASSILGHGNTIYF
cdr3_nt: TGTGCCAGTAGTATCTTGGGGCACGGAAACACCATATATTTT

j_call: TRBJ1-1
v_call: TRBV25-1
d_call: -
clone_size: -
cdr3_aa: CASSEGGGTEAFF
cdr3_nt: TGTGCCAGCAGTGAAGGCGGAGGCACTGAAGCTTTCTTT

j_call: TRBJ2-7
v_call: TRBV7-8
d_call: TRBD2
clone_size: -
cdr3_aa: CASSMTSGGASSYEQYF
cdr3_nt: TGTGCCAGCAGCATGACCAGCGGGGGCGCCAGCTCCTACGAGCAGTACTTC

j_call: TRBJ2-7
v_call: TRBV18
d_call: TRBD2
clone_size: -
cdr3_aa: CASSRESGGTSYEQYF
cdr3_nt: TGTGCCAGCTCACGTGAAAGCGGGGGGACCTCCTACGAGCAGTACTTC

j_call: TRBJ1-2
v_call: TRBV28
d_call: -
clone_size: -
cdr3_aa: CASSFLQGYTF
cdr3_nt: TGTGCCAGCAGTTTTCTTCAGGGCTACACCTTC

j_call: TRBJ1-5
v_call: TRBV28
d_call: -
clone_size: once
cdr3_aa: CASSLGRGNQPQHF
cdr3_nt: TGTGCCAGCAGTTTAGGGAGAGGCAATCAGCCCCAGCATTTT

j_call: TRBJ1-2
v_call: TRBV5-4
d_call: -
clone_size: -
cdr3_aa: CASSMLDSYGYTF
cdr3_nt: TGTGCCAGCAGCATGTTGGACAGCTATGGCTACACCTTC

j_call: TRBJ1-1
v_call: TRBV5-1
d_call: TRBD1
clone_size: -
cdr3_aa: CASSFSGTGTPNTEAFF
cdr3_nt: TGCGCCAGCAGCTTCTCCGGGACAGGGACCCCAAACACTGAAGCTTTCTTT

j_call: TRBJ1-6
v_call: TRBV5-6
d_call: TRBD1
clone_size: few
cdr3_aa: CASSLMDRAYSPLHF
cdr3_nt: TGTGCCAGCAGCTTAATGGACAGGGCCTATTCACCCCTCCACTTT

j_call: TRBJ2-7
v_call: TRBV5-4
d_call: TRBD2
clone_size: -
cdr3_aa: CASSLDIRTLAGGLYEQYF
cdr3_nt: TGTGCCAGCAGCTTGGACATCCGGACCTTAGCGGGGGGGCTCTACGAGCAGTACTTC

j_call: TRBJ1-2
v_call: TRBV11-2
d_call: -
clone_size: -
cdr3_aa: CASSLNGAHGGYTF
cdr3_nt: TGTGCCAGCAGCTTAAATGGGGCACACGGGGGCTACACCTTC